This TCR beta chain originates from a study of blood T cell repertoires in COVID-19 (dated by TCRdb to the early 2020s). Looking at the study overall: Samples covering the acute and convalescent phases of COVID-19 were provided by collaborators in the United States, Italy and Spain. The dataset comprised deeply sampled blood TCRbeta repertoires from subjects exposed to, actively infected with, or recovered from COVID-19. Where HLA class I and class II types were available, the types were taken from metadata supplied by the sample provider, not from assay-based typing. A freely available public database, intended as a resource for researchers studying the immune response to SARS-CoV-2, is where the repertoires were released. The prospective study material was composed of cDNA or gDNA derived from T cells, B-cell-depleted T cells, or PBMCs. The sample metadata nearly always contained a de-identified subject ID, COVID-19 status, age in years and sex. Samples came from the ongoing ImmuneRACE study (first 160 participants) plus 1,254 subjects from 6 global collaborators. Study-wide findings and limitations: Clinical and demographic metadata were provided uncurated, with the amount varying by source and participant.

Each collaborating institution followed its own protocols to collect whole blood in K2EDTA tubes. For TCRbeta analysis, collaborator samples were shipped as frozen whole blood, as isolated PBMCs, or as DNA extracted from either sample type. The immunoSEQ Assay, a bias-controlled multiplex PCR, was used to amplify TCRbeta CDR3 regions from genomic DNA. The authors' analysis ran thus. Nucleated cell counts per sample were estimated from amplification of reference gene primers within the assay. Sequence reads were collapsed and filtered to measure the absolute abundance of every unique TCRbeta CDR3 rearrangement. For each sample, productive Simpson clonality was calculated as the square root of Simpson's diversity index over productive rearrangements. Entries here come from immuneACCESS through TCRdb and include only in-frame sequences with V and J called. Some clones fail to appear in such tables; in the studies checked, an unresolved V gene covers under half of the shortfall, and the cause of the remainder is unknown. The V and J calls and clone size are taken from that table; D and trimming were inferred from the DNA. The sample table contains hundreds of thousands of clones; only one count was recorded for about 88% of them. Less than 0.75% of the sample is in the top ten clones.

According to the germline V gene (reference sequence), CDR1 reads MNHEY and CDR2 reads SMNVEV. Reading from cysteine to phenylalanine, the CDR3 counts 14 amino acids. Only CDR3 DNA remains: 42 bases, in frame from the first base. Relative to germline, V is 4 bases shorter and J is 5 bases shorter, with 12 bases between their ends. In the case of this clone: It has no known antigen specificity. The input lacks base qualities; no much larger clone sits a single base away.

This sequence was found in a middle-aged man with acute or convalescent COVID-19. The specimen was peripheral blood. The sequence is built from TRBV27 and TRBJ1-5; too little of a D gene remains to name it. The CDR3 amino acid sequence is: CASSWRQNYQPQHF. Read as DNA, the sequence is TGTGCCAGCAGTTGGAGGCAGAACTATCAGCCCCAGCATTTT.